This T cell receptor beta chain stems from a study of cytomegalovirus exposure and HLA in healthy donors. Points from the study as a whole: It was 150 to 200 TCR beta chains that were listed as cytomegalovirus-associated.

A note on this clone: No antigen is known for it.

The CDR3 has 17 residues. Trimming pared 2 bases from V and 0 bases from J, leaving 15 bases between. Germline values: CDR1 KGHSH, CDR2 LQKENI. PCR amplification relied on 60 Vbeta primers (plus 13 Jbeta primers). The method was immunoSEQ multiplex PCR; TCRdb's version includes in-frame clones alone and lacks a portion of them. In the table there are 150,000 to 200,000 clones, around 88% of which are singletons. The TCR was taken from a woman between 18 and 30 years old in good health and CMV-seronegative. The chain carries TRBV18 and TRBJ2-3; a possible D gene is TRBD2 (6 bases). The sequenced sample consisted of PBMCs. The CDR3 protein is CASSPVPLASSTDTQYF. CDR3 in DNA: TGTGCCAGCTCACCAGTGCCCCTAGCGTCTAGCACAGATACGCAGTATTTT.